One sample yielded the 31 T cell receptor beta chains listed below, sequenced in a study of OX40 agonist ivuxolimab in advanced cancers. Profiling relied on immunoSEQ multiplex PCR, and the TCRdb table lists in-frame clones only, not all of them. The repertoire holds tens of thousands of clones, with 80% to 90% as singletons. This sample comprised CD4+ or CD8+ T cells sorted from blood, obtained in a trial of the OX40 agonist ivuxolimab. The receptors originated from an adult with an advanced solid tumor such as melanoma, head and neck, liver or kidney cancer.

This sequence joins TRBV30 and TRBJ1-1; a weak D match, TRBD1 (5 bases). This CDR3 contains 15 residues. Germline V gene sequence: CDR1 GTSNPN, CDR2 SVGIG (reference sequence). V was trimmed by 3 bases and J by 0 bases, leaving 14 bases between them. The CDR3 here is CAWRMRGLMNTEAFF. As DNA, the CDR3 is TGTGCCTGGAGAATGAGGGGACTCATGAACACTGAAGCTTTCTTT.

The chain combines TRBV5-4 with TRBJ2-6; D is unclear. Trimming removed 0 bases from V and 3 bases from J, with 4 bases in between. The CDR3 is 14 residues long. From germline, CDR1 is SGHNT and CDR2 YYREEE (reference sequence). DNA of the CDR3: TGTGCCAGCAGCTTGGTTAGTGGGGCCAACGTCCTGACTTTC. It yields the protein CASSLVSGANVLTF. Full variable domain (remainder filled in from reference TRBV5-4 and TRBJ2-6): ETGVTQSPTHLIKTRGQQVTLRCSSQSGHNTVSWYQQALGQGPQFIFQYYREEENGRGNFPPRFSGLQFPNYSSELNVNALELDDSALYLCASSLVSGANVLTFGAGSRLTVL.

The genes are TRBV5-1 and TRBJ2-5; D perhaps matches TRBD2 (5 bases). Trimming pared 4 bases from V and 6 bases from J, leaving 16 bases between. Germline CDR1 is SGHRS and CDR2 is YFSETQ. The CDR3 contains 14 residues. This CDR3 reads CASSPLSASQTQYF. The CDR3 DNA sequence: TGCGCCAGCAGCCCACTATCGGCTAGCCAGACCCAGTACTTC.

The chain has TRBV6-5 and TRBJ1-1; D not certain. V was shortened by 2 bases and J by 1 base, with 8 bases between the two germline ends. Germline CDR1 is MNHEY and CDR2 is SVGAGI. The CDR3 contains 14 residues. The CDR3 is CASSYKGPNTEAFF. The CDR3 DNA sequence: TGTGCCAGCAGTTACAAGGGTCCGAACACTGAAGCTTTCTTT.

The V and J genes are TRBV7-3 and TRBJ2-2, with 7 bases identical to TRBD1. The germline gives CDR1 SGHTA, CDR2 FQGTGA. The CDR3 loop spans 14 amino acids. V trimming: 6 bases; J trimming: 7 bases; junction bases outside the gene matches: 8. Here the CDR3 reads CASRPGQAVGELFF. CDR3 bases: TGTGCCAGCAGACCAGGACAGGCCGTCGGGGAGCTGTTTTTT. The entire variable domain, with the rest obtained from reference TRBV7-3 and TRBJ2-2, is as follows: GAGVSQTPSNKVTEKGKYVELRCDPISGHTALYWYRQSLGQGPEFLIYFQGTGAADDSGLPNDRFFAVRPEGSVSTLKIQRTERGDSAVYLCASRPGQAVGELFFGEGSRLTVL.

The chain recombines TRBV30 with TRBJ2-3; D not resolved. Germline-derived CDR1 and CDR2 are GTSNPN and SVGIG (reference sequence). The CDR3 spans 15 residues. V was trimmed by 3 bases and J by 1 base, leaving 14 bases between them. The CDR3 reads CAWSLAGARTDTQYF. The CDR3 DNA reads TGTGCCTGGAGCCTCGCCGGAGCGCGCACAGATACGCAGTATTTT.

This chain links TRBV7-9 with TRBJ2-1; 8 nucleotides line up with TRBD2. CDR3 size: 15 residues. In germline, CDR1 is SEHNR, CDR2 FQNEAQ (reference sequence). V was clipped by 4 bases and J by 4 bases; unmatched bases: 6. Here the CDR3 DNA reads TGTGCCAGCAGCTCCGGGACTAGTTTGTACAATGAGCAGTTCTTC. This translates into CASSSGTSLYNEQFF. Variable domain in full (rest from reference TRBV7-9 and TRBJ2-1): DTGVSQNPRHKITKRGQNVTFRCDPISEHNRLYWYRQTLGQGPEFLTYFQNEAQLEKSRLLSDRFSAERPKGSFSTLEIQRTEQGDSAMYLCASSSGTSLYNEQFFGPGTRLTVL.

The chain carries TRBV4-3 and TRBJ1-1, with 8 bases lining up with TRBD1. The length of the CDR3 is 15 residues. Looked up from germline, CDR1 is LGHNA and CDR2 is YSLEER. V gave up 3 bases and J gave up 4 bases; unmatched junction bases: 7. Written as DNA, the CDR3 is TGCGCCAGCAGCCATACAGGGGGAGAGAGCACTGAAGCTTTCTTT. It specifies CASSHTGGESTEAFF.

This chain joins TRBV5-5 and TRBJ1-2; 11 bases are shared with TRBD1. Per germline, CDR1 SGHKS and CDR2 YYEKEE (reference sequence). The trim removed 4 bases at V and 3 bases at J, leaving 2 bases unmatched. This CDR3 contains 14 residues. The CDR3 DNA is TGTGCCAGCAGCAGGACAGGGGGCGACTATGGCTACACCTTC. As protein: CASSRTGGDYGYTF.

V is TRBV2 and J is TRBJ1-2; no definite D call. Trimming removed 6 bases at V and 7 bases at J, with 9 bases between. Germline V gene data show CDR1 as SNHLY and CDR2 as FYNNEI. The CDR3 sequence is 11 residues long. For the CDR3, the DNA is TGTGCCAGCAGAGAAAATGGTGGCTACACCTTC. Protein sequence: CASRENGGYTF.

The V gene is TRBV11-3, the J gene TRBJ2-2, with D uncertain. The germline V gene encodes CDR1 SGHNT and CDR2 YENEEA. V was cut by 5 bases and J by 7 bases, with 17 bases left in between. CDR3 length: 15 amino acids. The CDR3 DNA reads TGTGCCAGCAGCCGCATTTCAGGCGGTCACGGGGAGCTGTTTTTT. It specifies CASSRISGGHGELFF.

The genes are TRBV6-5 and TRBJ2-1; 7 bases map to TRBD1. V gave up 5 bases and J gave up 15 bases; unmatched junction bases: 7. Germline lookup yields CDR1 MNHEY and CDR2 SVGAGI. The CDR3 contains 11 residues. This CDR3 is CASSRDRRMFF. CDR3 DNA: TGTGCCAGCAGTCGGGACAGAAGGATGTTCTTC.

The chain combines TRBV7-8 with TRBJ1-2; D uncertain. CDR1 SGHVS and CDR2 FQNEAQ come from the germline V gene. The CDR3 extends over 14 amino acids. V was shortened by 1 base and J by 1 base, with 7 bases between the two germline ends. CDR3 sequence reads: CASSLGRINYGYTF. The DNA of the CDR3 is TGTGCCAGCAGCTTAGGACGGATTAACTATGGCTACACCTTC.

The genes are TRBV5-1 and TRBJ1-2; perhaps TRBD1 as D (6 bases). CDR3 length: 14 residues. Germline V CDR1 and CDR2: SGHRS, YFSETQ. Trimming left V 4 bases short and J 0 bases short, with 10 bases between. The CDR3 region is CASSLGTTNYGYTF. Here the CDR3 DNA reads TGCGCCAGCAGCCTGGGGACAACTAACTATGGCTACACCTTC.

The chain uses TRBV28 and TRBJ1-5; no reliable D call. The V end lost 6 bases, the J end lost 9 bases, and 9 bases lay between the germline ends. From germline, CDR1 is MDHEN and CDR2 SYDVKM. This CDR3 has 11 amino acids. CDR3 sequence reads: CASSQSGPQHF. CDR3 in DNA: TGTGCCAGCAGCCAGAGTGGGCCCCAGCATTTT.

The chain uses TRBV7-6 and TRBJ1-3; D is undetermined. The CDR3 contains 14 residues. Trimming took off 5 bases at V and 2 bases at J, with 10 bases between the two ends. Per germline, CDR1 SGHVS and CDR2 FNYEAQ. CDR3 sequence (DNA): TGTGCCAGCAGCACCCGCACAGCTGGAAACACCATATATTTT. Translating gives CASSTRTAGNTIYF.

The chain couples TRBV5-6 to TRBJ1-2, with D maybe TRBD1 (6 bases). The germline gives CDR1 SGHDT, CDR2 YYEEEE. V lost 2 bases, J lost 12 bases, and 17 bases lay in between. The CDR3 spans 13 residues. CDR3 nucleotides: TGTGCCAGCAGCTTTACAGGGACGATTACTAACACCTTC. It yields the protein CASSFTGTITNTF.

V usage is TRBV15 and J usage is TRBJ1-2; D remains ambiguous. CDR1 is LNHNV and CDR2 is YYDKDF in the germline V gene (reference sequence). CDR3 size: 14 residues. V lost 0 bases, J lost 4 bases, and 9 bases lay in between. CDR3 region: CATSREAVGYGYTF. CDR3 bases: TGTGCCACCAGCAGAGAGGCGGTAGGCTATGGCTACACCTTC.

The CDR3 DNA sequence: TGTGCCAGCAGTTACTCGACTAGCGGCCAAGAGACCCAGTACTTC. Translated, it gives CASSYSTSGQETQYF. The rearrangement uses TRBV6-5 and TRBJ2-5; 9 bases line up with TRBD2. The CDR3 has 15 amino acids. Unmatched junction bases numbered 0, after V lost 0 bases and J lost 1 base. Per germline, CDR1 MNHEY and CDR2 SVGAGI.

This chain joins TRBV6-5 and TRBJ1-2; D gene ambiguous. Between the trimmed V and J ends, which lost 0 bases and 0 bases, there was a span of 11 bases. The CDR3 length is 16 residues. Germline CDR1 MNHEY, CDR2 SVGAGI. CDR3 DNA: TGTGCCAGCAGTTACTCTGTATCCACTCCTAACTATGGCTACACCTTC. This sequence encodes CASSYSVSTPNYGYTF.

V is TRBV9 and J is TRBJ2-7; no clear D. The V end was cut by 4 bases, the J end by 7 bases, with 15 bases between. CDR1 is SGDLS, CDR2 YYNGEE, per germline. The CDR3 is 13 residues long. CDR3 sequence: CASSPAPRQEQYF. CDR3 bases: TGTGCCAGCAGCCCCGCCCCACGTCAAGAGCAGTACTTC.

This chain links TRBV7-9 with TRBJ2-7; 7 positions match TRBD1. Germline loops: CDR1 SEHNR, CDR2 FQNEAQ (reference sequence). This CDR3 comprises 15 residues. With 4 bases clipped from V and 3 bases from J, the junction kept 9 bases outside the gene matches. CDR3 sequence: CASSSSTGKYYEQYF. In nucleotides, the CDR3 is TGTGCCAGCAGCTCCTCGACAGGGAAATACTACGAGCAGTACTTC.

The chain couples TRBV29-1 to TRBJ2-3; 12 bases match TRBD2. After removal of 3 bases from V and 3 bases from J, the junction contained 7 bases not matched to a gene. Looked up from germline, CDR1 is SQVTM and CDR2 is ANQGSEA. The CDR3 length is 16 residues. CDR3 sequence (DNA): TGCAGCGTTGAGACTAGCGGGAGAAGAGGTACAGATACGCAGTATTTT. This gives the protein CSVETSGRRGTDTQYF.

Regarding this clone: Mismatch with germline at one junction end may stem from a read error. The CDR3: CASSPDSNQPQHF. CDR3 DNA sequence: TGTGCTAGCAGCCCGGACAGCAATCAGCCCCAGCATTTT. V and J are TRBV7-7 and TRBJ1-5; D gene unclear. The CDR3 is 13 residues long. In germline, CDR1 is SSHAT, CDR2 FNYEAQ (reference sequence).

V is TRBV11-2 and J is TRBJ1-2; no clear D gene. The V and J ends lost 1 base and 8 bases respectively, with 11 bases between them. The CDR3 length is 13 residues. Germline CDR1 is SGHAT and CDR2 is FQNNGV. The CDR3 reads CASSLGSRVGYTF. The CDR3 region has the DNA TGTGCCAGCAGCTTAGGAAGTAGGGTCGGCTACACCTTC.

The chain carries TRBV5-8 and TRBJ1-1; D is ambiguous. Germline loops: CDR1 SGHTS, CDR2 YDEGEE. Between the trimmed V and J ends, which lost 2 bases and 3 bases, there was a span of 8 bases. The CDR3 loop spans 13 amino acids. The CDR3 loop is CASSLAWDTEAFF. The DNA for the CDR3 is TGTGCCAGCAGCTTAGCCTGGGACACTGAAGCTTTCTTT.

This chain uses TRBV2 with TRBJ2-2; weak D call: TRBD1 (5 bases). The germline V gene encodes CDR1 SNHLY and CDR2 FYNNEI. This CDR3 is built from 15 residues. V was shortened by 6 bases and J by 5 bases, with 16 bases between the two germline ends. This CDR3 is CASRRERGQTGELFF. CDR3 nucleotide sequence: TGTGCCAGCAGAAGGGAAAGGGGTCAGACCGGGGAGCTGTTTTTT.

The rearrangement uses TRBV6-5 and TRBJ1-2; a possible D gene is TRBD1 (6 bases). The CDR3 is made up of 14 amino acids. CDR1 and CDR2 from the germline V gene are MNHEY and SVGAGI. V lost 4 bases to trimming and J lost 1 base, with 10 bases between them. The CDR3 bases are TGTGCCAGCAGTTTGGCAGGGGATAACTATGGCTACACCTTC. Its protein is CASSLAGDNYGYTF.

The chain carries TRBV5-1 and TRBJ1-6; 7 bases agree with TRBD1. CDR3 length: 14 residues. V trimming: 4 bases; J trimming: 8 bases; junction bases outside the gene matches: 6. Germline V gene lookup returns CDR1 SGHRS and CDR2 YFSETQ. DNA of the CDR3: TGCGCCAGCAGCCCCCGACAGGGTGATTCACCCCTCCACTTT. It yields the protein CASSPRQGDSPLHF.

V gene TRBV27 combines with J gene TRBJ2-7; 11 nucleotides match TRBD2. Germline V lookup: CDR1 MNHEY, CDR2 SMNVEV (reference sequence). This CDR3 region has 15 residues. V lost 5 bases, J lost 6 bases, and 9 bases stayed unmatched. CDR3 nucleotides: TGTGCCAGCAGTCCGTTAGCGGGGGGGCCGGGCGAGCAGTACTTC. This translates into CASSPLAGGPGEQYF.

The rearrangement joins TRBV7-9 to TRBJ2-6; D gene uncertain. V gave up 8 bases and J gave up 0 bases, with 14 bases separating them. This CDR3 has 16 residues. Germline V gives CDR1 SEHNR, CDR2 FQNEAQ (reference sequence). The CDR3 sequence is CASPPGRSSGANVLTF. The CDR3 DNA sequence: TGTGCCAGCCCTCCAGGACGGAGCTCTGGGGCCAACGTCCTGACTTTC.